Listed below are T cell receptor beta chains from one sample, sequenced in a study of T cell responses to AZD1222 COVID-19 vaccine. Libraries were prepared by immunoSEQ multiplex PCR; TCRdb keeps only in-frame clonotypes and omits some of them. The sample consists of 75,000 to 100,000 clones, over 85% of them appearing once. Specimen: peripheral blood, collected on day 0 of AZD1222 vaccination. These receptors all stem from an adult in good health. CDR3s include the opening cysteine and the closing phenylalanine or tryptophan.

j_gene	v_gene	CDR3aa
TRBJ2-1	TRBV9	CASSDPRTSDYNEQFF
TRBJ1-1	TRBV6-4	CASSDSLTNTEAFF
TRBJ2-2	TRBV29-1	CSIGEAGVNTGELFF
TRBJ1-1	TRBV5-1	CASSLEGQHLNTEAFF
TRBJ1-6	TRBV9	CASSVEGHDNSPLHF
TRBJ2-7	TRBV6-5	CASTAGDSISYEQYF
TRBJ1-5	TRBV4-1	CASSFIGGNNQPQHF
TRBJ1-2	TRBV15	CATSRAPGDGYTF
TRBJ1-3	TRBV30	CAWSGDSGNTIYF
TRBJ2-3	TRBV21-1	CASSKSSGSLPGTDTQYF
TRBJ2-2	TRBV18	CASSPRGNTGELFF